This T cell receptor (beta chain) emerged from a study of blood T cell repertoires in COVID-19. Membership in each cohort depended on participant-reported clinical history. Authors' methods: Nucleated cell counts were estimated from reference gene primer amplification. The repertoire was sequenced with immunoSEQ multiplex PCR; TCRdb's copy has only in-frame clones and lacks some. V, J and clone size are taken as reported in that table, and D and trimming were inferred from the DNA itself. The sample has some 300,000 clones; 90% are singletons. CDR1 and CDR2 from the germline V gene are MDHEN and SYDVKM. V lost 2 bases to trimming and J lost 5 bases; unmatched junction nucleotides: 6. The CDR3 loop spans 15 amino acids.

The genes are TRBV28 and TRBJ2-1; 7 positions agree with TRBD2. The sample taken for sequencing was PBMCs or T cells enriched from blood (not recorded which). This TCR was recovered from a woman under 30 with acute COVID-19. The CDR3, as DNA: TGTGCCAGCAGTTTACGCGGGAGTCGCAACAATGAGCAGTTCTTC. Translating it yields CASSLRGSRNNEQFF.